One and the same sample provided the 4 T cell receptor beta chains below, sequenced in a study of identical twins. MiXCR, run by TCRdb on the 5' RACE reads, gives a single entry per CDR3 protein. The data hold about 430,000 distinct CDR3 sequences, with around 18% observed a single time. The sequencing sample was made of naive T cells sorted from blood. Receptors originate from a man aged 45-60 years in good health.

This clonotype has ten or more counts. The rearrangement joins TRBV2 to TRBJ1-5, with a weak D call TRBD1 (5 bases). The CDR3 is 14 residues long. V gave up 3 bases and J gave up 3 bases, with 9 bases separating them. Germline CDR1 SNHLY, CDR2 FYNNEI. The CDR3: CASSEGDDNQPQHF. The DNA for the CDR3 is TGTGCCAGCAGTGAGGGGGACGACAATCAGCCCCAGCATTTT.

This clonotype was seen more than once but under ten times. The chain uses TRBV6-1 and TRBJ2-7, with 7 bases that match TRBD1. Per the germline V gene, CDR1 is MNHNS and CDR2 is SASEGT. The J segment lost 0 bases and the V segment lost 5 bases, leaving 7 bases of the junction unmatched. This CDR3 is 15 amino acids long. CDR3 DNA sequence: TGTGCCAGCAGTCTGGGACAGATAAGCTCCTACGAGCAGTACTTC. Amino acid sequence: CASSLGQISSYEQYF.

This clonotype was seen only a few times. V usage is TRBV5-6 and J usage is TRBJ2-5; tentatively, D is TRBD1 (5 bases). The V end was cut by 4 bases, the J end by 1 base, with 20 bases between. CDR3 length equals 17 residues. The germline CDR1 and CDR2 sequences are SGHDT and YYEEEE. The CDR3 spells CASSATDSLGPQETQYF. In DNA, the CDR3 is TGTGCCAGCAGCGCAACAGACAGCCTCGGCCCCCAAGAGACCCAGTACTTC.

A single count supports this clonotype. The gene calls are TRBV5-1 and TRBJ2-2; D not certain. The CDR3 sequence is 15 residues long. CDR1 and CDR2 (germline): SGHRS, YFSETQ. Trimming shortened V by 3 bases and J by 4 bases, and 13 bases separated the two germline ends. This chain's CDR3 is CASSSGSPGTGELFF. The CDR3 DNA follows: TGCGCCAGCAGCTCCGGGTCCCCGGGCACCGGGGAGCTGTTTTTT.